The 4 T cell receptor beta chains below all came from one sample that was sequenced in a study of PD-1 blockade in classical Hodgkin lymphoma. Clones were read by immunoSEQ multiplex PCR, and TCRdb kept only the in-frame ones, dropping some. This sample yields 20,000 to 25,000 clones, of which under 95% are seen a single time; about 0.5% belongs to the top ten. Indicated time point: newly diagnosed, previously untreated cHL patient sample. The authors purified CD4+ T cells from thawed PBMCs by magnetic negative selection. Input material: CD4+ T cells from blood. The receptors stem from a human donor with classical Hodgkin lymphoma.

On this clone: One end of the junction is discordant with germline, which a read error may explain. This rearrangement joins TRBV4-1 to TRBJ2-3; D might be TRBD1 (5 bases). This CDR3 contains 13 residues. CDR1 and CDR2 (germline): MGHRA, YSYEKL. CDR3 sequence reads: CASTQGVQNTQYF. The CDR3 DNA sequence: TGCGCCAGCACCCAAGGGGTCCAGAATACGCAGTATTTT.

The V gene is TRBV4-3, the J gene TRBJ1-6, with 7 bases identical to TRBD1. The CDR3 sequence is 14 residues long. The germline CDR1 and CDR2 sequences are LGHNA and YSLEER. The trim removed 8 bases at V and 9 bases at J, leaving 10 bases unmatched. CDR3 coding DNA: TGCGCCAGCTCTCAGGGTAGGGACAGTTCACCCCTCCACTTT. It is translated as CASSQGRDSSPLHF.

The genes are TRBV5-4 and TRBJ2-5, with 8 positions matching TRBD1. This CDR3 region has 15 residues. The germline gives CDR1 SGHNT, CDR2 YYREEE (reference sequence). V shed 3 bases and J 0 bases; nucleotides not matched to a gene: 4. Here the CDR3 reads CASSSMGQDQETQYF. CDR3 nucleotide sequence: TGTGCCAGCAGCTCCATGGGACAGGACCAAGAGACCCAGTACTTC.

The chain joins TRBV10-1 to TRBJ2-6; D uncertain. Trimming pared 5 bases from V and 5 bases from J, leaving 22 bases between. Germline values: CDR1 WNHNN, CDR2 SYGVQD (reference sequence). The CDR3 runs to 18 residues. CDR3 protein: CASSKDLVAQSRANVLTF. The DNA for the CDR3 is TGCGCCAGCAGTAAGGATTTAGTCGCACAAAGTCGGGCCAACGTCCTGACTTTC.